This T cell receptor beta chain was captured in a study of human T cells and chemical hapten exposure (TCRdb year 2021). For context, the study as a whole: For sensitization, 2% DPC in acetone was applied to a roughly 2 cm by roughly 2 cm area of upper inner arm skin. Throughout the roughly 26-week study period, patients were also given weekly therapeutic DPC doses on the scalp. Patch testing was done on the upper back using Finn chambers containing 0.01% DPC, and results were scored after 6 days according to International Contact Dermatitis Research Group standards. The mostly female patient cohort included alopecia areata with under or over 50% scalp involvement, alopecia totalis and alopecia universalis. The libraries were sequenced as a pool, and the TCR yield per sample differed mostly because of small variations in library volumes within the pool. In alopecia patients, the study followed how the peripheral blood TCR repertoire changed in vivo over primary and secondary sensitization to diphenylcyclopropenone (DPC), a hapten. Blood was sampled from patients pre-sensitization (week 0) and at 2, 6 and about 24 weeks after DPC sensitization. Under 30 alopecia patients gave blood for TCR sequencing at one to four time points (pre-sensitization, 2, 6 and 24 weeks).

What this sample's time point label stands for: patch test 3, about 24 weeks after DPC sensitization. The treatment or condition label of this sample denotes: therapeutic diphenylcyclopropenone sensitization with weekly scalp DPC. At every patch-test visit, the blood draw took place before the patch test was put on. Eligible patients were aged 18 to 70, diagnosed with alopecia, deemed suitable for DPC therapy, and excluded if pregnant. Total RNA was extracted from unfractionated whole blood that had been collected in Tempus Blood RNA tubes. Library method: RACE. The sequencer was a NextSeq 500. Library preparation attached unique molecular identifiers to individual cDNA molecules for quantitative, reproducible TCR counting. For every blood RNA sample, sequencing covered both the TCR alpha and TCR beta chains. Under the source paper's analysis protocol: The median number of TCRs per sample was roughly 98,000, ranging from roughly 20,000 to 690,600. V, J and CDR3 annotation of the TCR reads was carried out using the Decombinator software suite. For the PS versus PT1 abundance plots, all samples were subsampled to the same number of TCRs (28,000). TCRs were defined as expanded if absent before sensitization and observed at least eight times at the 2-week time point. The public reads were quality trimmed at Q25 with fastp and then assembled into clones with MiXCR by TCRdb, keeping productive beta chains. CDR3 protein sequences are deduplicated, and each keeps its most common genes and DNA. Here the V and J calls rest on TCRdb's processing, not on the authors' analysis. This sample has about 190,000 distinct CDR3 sequences in its table, and 20% to 25% of those were observed once. The top ten clones comprise 2.5% of the sample.

Compared with germline, V lacks 4 bases and J lacks 2 bases; bases without a gene match: 3. CDR1 and CDR2 are read off the germline V gene as SGHTA and FQGNSA. The cysteine opens and the phenylalanine closes a CDR3 of 14 amino acids. Just the 42-base CDR3 DNA is kept, in frame starting at base 1. Points on this clonotype: The target of this receptor is not known. No clone much larger than this one lies a single base away; base qualities are absent.

Broad study findings and their caveats: DPC sensitization did not change the number of TCRs with a frequency above 1 in 1000, and there was no evidence of changes in global repertoire structure. A positive correlation was found between the number of PT1 expanded TCRs and patch test score, with significance reached at thresholds 8, 16 and 32 but not 4. Compared with pre-sensitization or healthy control sets, expanded TCRs formed significantly more large CDR3 similarity clusters, which is consistent with antigen-driven responses. Alopecia, a presumed autoimmune disease, was present in all patients, so the immune response of the patients might differ from that of healthy individuals. Repeated subsampling changed both the strength of the expansion versus patch-test correlation and the threshold at which that correlation became significant.

The rearrangement combines TRBV7-2 with TRBJ2-7; the junction holds 9 bases that match TRBD1. The source is a woman in her thirties or forties with alopecia areata. Some clones in this sample may be carry-over from other donors' samples. This sample comprised whole blood, obtained in connection with sensitization to the hapten diphenylcyclopropenone (DPC). In nucleotides, the sequence is TGTGCCAGCAGCTCGGACAGGGGCCCCTACGAGCAGTACTTC. Its coded protein is CASSSDRGPYEQYF.